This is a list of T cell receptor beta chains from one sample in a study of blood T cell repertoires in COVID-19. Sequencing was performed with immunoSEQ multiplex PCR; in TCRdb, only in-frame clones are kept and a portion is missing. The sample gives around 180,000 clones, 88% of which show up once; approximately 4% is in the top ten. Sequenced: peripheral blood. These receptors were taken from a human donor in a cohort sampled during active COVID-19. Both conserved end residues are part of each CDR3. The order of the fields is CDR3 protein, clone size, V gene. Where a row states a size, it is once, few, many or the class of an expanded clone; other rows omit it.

CDR3aa: CASSPSPGRGETQYF; abundance: once; v_gene: TRBV18
CDR3aa: CASSNTQQYRDEQFF; abundance: -; v_gene: TRBV9
CDR3aa: CSVGGTGGVNDYGYTF; abundance: -; v_gene: TRBV29-1
CDR3aa: CASSHFVHAGELFF; abundance: -; v_gene: TRBV4-3
CDR3aa: CASSPGTSSGANVLTF; abundance: -; v_gene: TRBV2
CDR3aa: CASSRQGPNTEAFF; abundance: -; v_gene: TRBV7-2
CDR3aa: CASSKDRGFRFF; abundance: -; v_gene: TRBV6-2/TRBV6-3
CDR3aa: CAIGTSGSGDTQYF; abundance: -; v_gene: TRBV10-3
CDR3aa: CASSLRNEKLFF; abundance: -; v_gene: TRBV5-6
CDR3aa: CASSSDGQGAVEQYF; abundance: -; v_gene: TRBV5-1
CDR3aa: CATSRVGGAENQPQHF; abundance: -; v_gene: TRBV15
CDR3aa: CASQTGNTEAFF; abundance: -; v_gene: TRBV12-3/TRBV12-4
CDR3aa: CASTLDRAVYNEQFF; abundance: -; v_gene: TRBV2
CDR3aa: CASSLEGRRGNTIYF; abundance: few; v_gene: TRBV7-9
CDR3aa: CASSQSVTNTEAFF; abundance: -; v_gene: TRBV4-1
CDR3aa: CAWGLRGTREQYF; abundance: -; v_gene: TRBV30
CDR3aa: CASSRGQFSGANVLTF; abundance: -; v_gene: TRBV28
CDR3aa: CATSRDVPTGSTDTQYF; abundance: once; v_gene: TRBV15
CDR3aa: CASSPQTGESYEQYF; abundance: -; v_gene: TRBV5-6
CDR3aa: CASSPDRNQPQHF; abundance: once; v_gene: TRBV18
CDR3aa: CASSGPGSTDTQYF; abundance: -; v_gene: TRBV6-6
CDR3aa: CATSRGSLSYNEQFF; abundance: once; v_gene: TRBV15